This T cell receptor (beta chain) derives from a study of T cell changes during pregnancy in multiple sclerosis. Libraries were prepared by immunoSEQ multiplex PCR; TCRdb keeps only in-frame clonotypes and omits some of them. The repertoire consists of roughly 60,000 clones, with over 85% occurring once and the leading ten covering 1.4%. The CDR3 consists of 15 residues. Between the trimmed V and J ends, which lost 4 bases and 2 bases, there was a span of 13 bases. From germline, CDR1 is SGHRS and CDR2 YFSETQ. The receptor comes from a female donor with multiple sclerosis, enrolled in a pregnancy study. Sample: peripheral blood, taken in the second trimester of pregnancy. The chain carries TRBV5-1 and TRBJ2-1; possible D gene TRBD2, 6 bases. In DNA, the CDR3 is TGCGCCAGCAGCCTTAGCGGAGGAACCTACAATGAGCAGTTCTTC. This encodes CASSLSGGTYNEQFF.